These 21 T cell receptor beta chains share one sample of origin, sequenced in a study of vaccination and CD4 T cells after COVID-19. Their antigen targets remain unknown. Treatment described: approximately nine-day PBMC culture with coronavirus spike peptide pools or control peptides (ViraFEST assay). The study sequenced cultured CD4+ T cell DNA using the Oncomine TCR Beta short-read assay. MiXCR, applied by TCRdb to the PCR reads, yields one record per CDR3 protein. The data show approximately 16,000 distinct CDR3 sequences, with about 56% seen just once and under 5% held by the top ten. The sequenced sample was CD4+ T cells from blood, cultured in vitro, obtained before SARS-CoV-2 vaccination. All receptors derive from a human donor who had recovered from COVID-19.

This rearrangement joins TRBV20-1 to TRBJ1-6, with D perhaps matching TRBD1 (5 bases). Germline values: CDR1 DFQATT, CDR2 SNEGSKA (reference sequence). This CDR3 has 13 amino acids. Trimming shortened V by 3 bases and J by 7 bases, and 10 bases separated the two germline ends. The CDR3 DNA reads as TGCAGTGCTAGGGGAGACAGAAATTCACCCCTCCACTTT. Protein product: CSARGDRNSPLHF.

The CDR3 loop reads CASSLGGAGGYTF. CDR3 coding DNA: TGTGCCAGCAGCTTAGGGGGGGCGGGTGGCTACACCTTC. V gene TRBV7-2 combines with J gene TRBJ1-2, with D possibly TRBD1 on 6 matching bases. The germline CDR1 and CDR2 sequences are SGHTA and FQGNSA. Between the trimmed V and J ends, which lost 1 base and 7 bases, there was a span of 10 bases. There are 13 residues in the CDR3.

The rearrangement uses TRBV7-9 and TRBJ1-1; D remains unclear. The V gene's germline CDR1 is SEHNR and CDR2 FQNEAQ (reference sequence). Trimming left V 3 bases short and J 6 bases short, with 11 bases between. The CDR3 contains 13 residues. The CDR3 loop is CASSFGGGAEAFF. In DNA form, the CDR3 reads TGTGCCAGCAGCTTCGGCGGTGGGGCTGAAGCTTTCTTT.

This clonotype turned up a few times. The chain uses TRBV20-1 and TRBJ2-6, with a weak D call TRBD1 (5 bases). The CDR3 extends over 15 amino acids. From germline, CDR1 is DFQATT and CDR2 SNEGSKA (reference sequence). The ends were cut back, 3 bases at V and 4 bases at J, with 13 bases in the middle. CDR3 loop: CSASGDRSGANVLTF. For the CDR3, the DNA is TGCAGTGCTAGTGGTGACAGATCCGGGGCCAACGTCCTGACTTTC.

There are a few counts of this clonotype. This chain uses TRBV27 with TRBJ2-7; TRBD1 aligns across 10 bases. Germline lookup yields CDR1 MNHEY and CDR2 SMNVEV (reference sequence). CDR3 length equals 13 residues. The ends lost 7 bases at V and 3 bases at J; junction bases unmatched: 3. CDR3 in amino acids: CASTGTGDYEQYF. In DNA form, the CDR3 reads TGTGCCAGCACCGGGACAGGGGACTACGAGCAGTACTTC.

The chain couples TRBV28 to TRBJ1-5; TRBD1 might be the D (5 bases). CDR3 size: 16 residues. Germline CDR1 reads MDHEN; CDR2 reads SYDVKM. Trimming pared 6 bases from V and 0 bases from J, leaving 15 bases between. The CDR3 nucleotides are TGTGCCAGCAGAGTCCCGGGACGGGCTAGCAATCAGCCCCAGCATTTT. The encoded protein is CASRVPGRASNQPQHF. Filled out from reference TRBV28 and TRBJ1-5, the complete variable domain reads DVKVTQSSRYLVKRTGEKVFLECVQDMDHENMFWYRQDPGLGLRLIYFSYDVKMKEKGDIPEGYSVSREKKERFSLILESASTNQTSMYLCASRVPGRASNQPQHFGDGTRLSIL.

This clonotype was counted only a few times. The rearrangement joins TRBV25-1 to TRBJ2-5, with 10 bases that match TRBD2. CDR1 and CDR2 from the germline V gene are MGHDK and SYGVNS. Unmatched junction bases numbered 4, after V lost 5 bases and J lost 1 base. The CDR3 has 15 residues. The CDR3 sequence is CASSKKREGQETQYF. The CDR3 nucleotides read TGTGCCAGCAGTAAAAAGCGGGAGGGCCAAGAGACCCAGTACTTC.

The rearrangement uses TRBV5-1 and TRBJ1-2, with D possibly TRBD1 on 6 matching bases. Germline CDR1 reads SGHRS; CDR2 reads YFSETQ. V lost 0 bases to trimming and J lost 10 bases, with 16 bases between them. This CDR3 contains 14 residues. The CDR3 region has the DNA TGCGCCAGCAGCTTGGCAGGGCAGGGGAGTCTCTACACCTTC. Its translation: CASSLAGQGSLYTF.

This clonotype was seen a few times. The chain combines TRBV28 with TRBJ1-5; 8 bases agree with TRBD1. Germline loops: CDR1 MDHEN, CDR2 SYDVKM. The CDR3 covers 13 residues. Trimming took 7 bases from V and 5 from J; bases not matched to a gene: 4. The DNA for the CDR3 is TGTGCCAGCAACGACAGGGGCGATCAGCCCCAGCATTTT. Its translation is CASNDRGDQPQHF.

V usage is TRBV12-3 or TRBV12-4 and J usage is TRBJ1-5; 8 nucleotides agree with TRBD1. The CDR3 is made up of 14 amino acids. V shed 6 bases and J 7 bases; nucleotides not matched to a gene: 8. The CDR3 nucleotides are TGTGCCAGCAGCACGACAGGGGTTGGGCAGCCCCAGCATTTT. It is translated as CASSTTGVGQPQHF.

In its sample, this clonotype was seen a few times. This chain uses TRBV20-1 with TRBJ1-2, with a possible D match to TRBD1 (6 bases). The CDR3 runs 14 residues. V lost 6 bases and J lost 7, with 21 bases in between. Germline assignment: CDR1 DFQATT and CDR2 SNEGSKA (reference sequence). The chain's CDR3 is CSATTTGSGSGYTF. CDR3 DNA sequence: TGCAGTGCGACTACTACAGGGTCTGGATCTGGCTACACCTTC.

The J gene is TRBJ1-4, the V gene TRBV7-2; 9 bases align to TRBD1. The CDR3 totals 14 residues. Per the germline V gene, CDR1 is SGHTA and CDR2 is FQGNSA. The trim removed 8 bases at V and 5 bases at J, leaving 6 bases unmatched. CDR3 loop: CASSPGQGNEKLFF. In DNA form, the CDR3 reads TGTGCCAGCTCACCGGGACAGGGAAATGAAAAACTGTTTTTT.

The rearrangement links TRBV20-1 to TRBJ2-3; no clear D. The germline V gene has CDR1 DFQATT and CDR2 SNEGSKA (reference sequence). The CDR3 is 14 residues long. Trimming removed 0 bases from V and 2 bases from J, with 9 bases in between. The CDR3 DNA is TGCAGTGCTAGAGATGAACGGTTCACAGATACGCAGTATTTT. It translates to CSARDERFTDTQYF.

The chain couples TRBV30 to TRBJ1-2, with 10 nucleotides matching TRBD1. Germline V gene data show CDR1 as GTSNPN and CDR2 as SVGIG (reference sequence). There are 14 residues in the CDR3. The junction had 9 bases not matched to a gene; V was cut back by 4 bases and J by 7 bases. As DNA, the CDR3 is TGTGCCTGGATAGGACAGGGGGTACCCGCTGGCTACACCTTC. Its translation: CAWIGQGVPAGYTF.

This chain connects TRBV20-1 to TRBJ1-3; the D gene is possibly TRBD1 (6 bases). In germline, CDR1 is DFQATT, CDR2 SNEGSKA (reference sequence). Trimming took off 0 bases at V and 7 bases at J, with 10 bases between the two ends. The CDR3 extends over 13 amino acids. The CDR3 is CSARDRGRNTIYF. The CDR3 region has the DNA TGCAGTGCTAGAGACAGGGGCCGGAACACCATATATTTT.

The table lists this clonotype with a few counts. This sequence joins TRBV6-2 or TRBV6-3 and TRBJ2-5; 7 bases map to TRBD2. V was pared by 6 bases and J by 4 bases, with 8 bases of the junction left unmatched. This CDR3 has 14 amino acids. Germline V lookup: CDR1 MNHEY, CDR2 SVGEGT. The CDR3 sequence: CASRPSLAPETQYF. The CDR3 region has the DNA TGTGCCAGCAGGCCATCACTAGCGCCAGAGACCCAGTACTTC.

The V and J genes are TRBV10-3 and TRBJ1-2; D ambiguous. The germline V and J ends were trimmed by 6 bases and 4 bases, with 12 bases remaining between them. CDR3 length equals 13 residues. Germline CDR1 is ENHRY and CDR2 is SYGVKD. This chain's CDR3 is CAIRETAGYGYTF. The CDR3 DNA sequence: TGTGCCATCAGAGAAACGGCTGGCTATGGCTACACCTTC.

The chain joins TRBV6-1 to TRBJ1-5; 7 bases match TRBD1. The CDR3 is 15 residues long. CDR1 MNHNS and CDR2 SASEGT come from the germline V gene. Trimming cost V 7 bases and J 6 bases; bases outside gene matches: 12. The CDR3 nucleotides are TGTGCCAGCATTCCCGGGACAGACCTTCTTCAGCCCCAGCATTTT. Residues: CASIPGTDLLQPQHF.

The gene calls are TRBV7-3 and TRBJ1-1; the D gene is possibly TRBD1 (6 bases). The CDR3 contains 15 residues. Germline V gives CDR1 SGHTA, CDR2 FQGTGA. V dropped 6 bases and J dropped 0 bases, with 14 bases sitting between them. Here the CDR3 DNA reads TGTGCCAGCAGTCGCCAAGGGGGGTTGAACACTGAAGCTTTCTTT. As protein: CASSRQGGLNTEAFF.

This chain connects TRBV10-3 to TRBJ2-5; D perhaps matches TRBD2 (5 bases). The CDR3 is 15 residues long. Germline CDR1 reads ENHRY; CDR2 reads SYGVKD. V gave up 0 bases and J gave up 4 bases, with 12 bases separating them. CDR3 DNA: TGTGCCATCAGTGAGTCTGAGGGTCCCAGAGAGACCCAGTACTTC. It translates to CAISESEGPRETQYF.

This chain links TRBV20-1 with TRBJ2-1; D may be TRBD2 (6 bases). CDR1 and CDR2 (germline): DFQATT, SNEGSKA (reference sequence). V was cut by 1 base and J by 0 bases, with 10 bases left in between. CDR3 size: 15 residues. This CDR3 is CSARVSGSSYNEQFF. The CDR3, as DNA: TGCAGTGCTAGAGTTAGCGGTAGCTCCTACAATGAGCAGTTCTTC.